The rows below give T cell receptor beta chains drawn from one sample of a study of graft-versus-host responses after intestinal transplantation. This table comes from immunoSEQ multiplex PCR, and its TCRdb copy is limited to in-frame clones, with some not included. This table holds 20,000 to 25,000 clones, around 94% found once. This specimen was PBMCs, taken 156 days after intestinal transplant. The origin of the receptors is a human patient who received an intestinal transplant, so some T cells may come from the graft donor. Both conserved end residues are part of each CDR3. D genes are given only for firm matches. Clone size, where shown, is once, few, many, or a class for clones that have expanded.

-	TRBJ2-1	-	TRBV6-5	CASSWSWRDEQFF	TGTGCCAGCAGTTGGTCGTGGCGGGATGAGCAGTTCTTC
-	TRBJ1-1	-	TRBV7-3	CASSLDKNTEAFF	TGTGCCAGCAGCTTGGACAAGAACACTGAAGCTTTCTTT
-	TRBJ2-7	TRBD2	TRBV7-2	CASSPGLAGGAYEQYF	TGTGCCAGCAGCCCGGGCCTAGCGGGGGGGGCCTACGAGCAGTACTTC
few	TRBJ2-2	-	TRBV27	CASSWTVGTGELFF	TGTGCCAGCAGTTGGACAGTGGGCACCGGGGAGCTGTTTTTT
-	TRBJ2-5	-	TRBV29-1	CSPRVAGKETQYF	TGCAGCCCACGGGTGGCGGGGAAAGAGACCCAGTACTTC
-	TRBJ2-7	-	TRBV7-6	CASSPPRGTNPTDEQYF	TGTGCCAGCAGCCCCCCCCGGGGTACCAACCCTACAGACGAGCAGTACTTC
-	TRBJ2-5	-	TRBV23-1	CASIRDWETQYF	TGCGCCAGCATTCGAGATTGGGAGACCCAGTACTTC
-	TRBJ2-1	TRBD2	TRBV2	CASSEAGTTNEQFF	TGTGCCAGCAGTGAAGCTGGGACTACCAATGAGCAGTTCTTC
once	TRBJ1-1	TRBD1	TRBV25-1	CASSVGQGTEAFF	TGTGCCAGCAGTGTAGGACAGGGGACTGAAGCTTTCTTT
-	TRBJ2-7	-	TRBV7-9	CASSHEGLEQYF	TGTGCCAGCAGCCACGAGGGGTTAGAGCAGTACTTC
once	TRBJ1-1	-	TRBV30	CAWSDTNTEAFF	TGTGCCTGGAGTGACACGAACACTGAAGCTTTCTTT
-	TRBJ1-2	-	TRBV30	CACNENYGYTF	TGTGCCTGTAACGAGAACTATGGCTACACCTTC
once	TRBJ2-1	-	TRBV7-9	CASSPPRGYEQFF	TGTGCCAGCAGCCCCCCCCGGGGGTATGAGCAGTTCTTC
-	TRBJ1-4	TRBD1	TRBV30	CAWNRGLGEKLFF	TGTGCCTGGAACAGGGGGCTTGGTGAAAAACTGTTTTTT